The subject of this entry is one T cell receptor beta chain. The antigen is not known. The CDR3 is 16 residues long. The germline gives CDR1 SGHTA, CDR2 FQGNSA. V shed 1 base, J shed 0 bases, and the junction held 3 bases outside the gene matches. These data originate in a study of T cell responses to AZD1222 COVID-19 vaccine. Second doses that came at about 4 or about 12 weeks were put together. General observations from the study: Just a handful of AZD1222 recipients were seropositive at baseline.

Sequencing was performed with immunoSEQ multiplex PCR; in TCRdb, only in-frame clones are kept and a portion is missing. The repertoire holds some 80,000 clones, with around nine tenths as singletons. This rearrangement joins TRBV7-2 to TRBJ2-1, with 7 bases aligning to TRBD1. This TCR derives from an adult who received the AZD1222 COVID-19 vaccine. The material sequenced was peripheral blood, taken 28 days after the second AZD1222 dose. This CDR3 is CASSLEGTASYNEQFF. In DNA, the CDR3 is TGTGCCAGCAGCTTAGAGGGGACAGCCTCCTACAATGAGCAGTTCTTC.